The source of this TCR beta chain is a study of blood T cell repertoires in COVID-19. Study details: The study drew acute and convalescent COVID-19 samples from the United States, Italy and Spain. PBMCs, B-cell-depleted T cells, or T cells were the source of the cDNA or gDNA that made up the material.

Per the authors' pipeline: Reference gene primer amplification gave estimated nucleated cell counts. TCRdb's copy holds only in-frame clones and misses some; the assay was immunoSEQ multiplex PCR. V and J calls and clone size come straight from that table; D and trimming were deduced from the DNA. The sample contains approximately 280,000 clones, 88% of which appear only once. This clone was counted only a few times. The specimen sequenced was peripheral blood. The sequence was obtained from a man aged 18 to 29 with active or convalescent COVID-19.

The CDR3 sequence is CASSQAPSSPEQYF. CDR3 sequence (DNA): TGTGCCAGCAGCCAAGCCCCCTCAAGCCCCGAGCAGTACTTC. This chain connects TRBV4-2 to TRBJ2-7; no firm D call. In germline, CDR1 is LGHNA, CDR2 YNFKEQ. The CDR3 is 14 amino acids. Trimming removed 1 base from V and 6 bases from J, with 13 bases in between.